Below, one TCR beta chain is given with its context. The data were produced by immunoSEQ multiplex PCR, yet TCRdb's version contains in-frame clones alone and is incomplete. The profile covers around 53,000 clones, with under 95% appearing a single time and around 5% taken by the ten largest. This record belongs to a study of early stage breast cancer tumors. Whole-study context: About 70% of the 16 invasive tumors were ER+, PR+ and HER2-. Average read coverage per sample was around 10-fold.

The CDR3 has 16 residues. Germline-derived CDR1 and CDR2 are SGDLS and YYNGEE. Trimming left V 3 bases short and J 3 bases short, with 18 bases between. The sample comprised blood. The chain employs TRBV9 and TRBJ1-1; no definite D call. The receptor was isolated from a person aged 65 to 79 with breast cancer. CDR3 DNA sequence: TGTGCCAGCAGCGCGGCCTTAGGACTGGTCTACACTGAAGCTTTCTTT. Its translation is CASSAALGLVYTEAFF.